This T cell receptor (beta chain) appears in the sequencing data of a study of T cells expressing NK-cell markers. In the study overall: Seven sequenced donors out of eight were HCMV-seropositive, one seronegative.

The CDR3 extends over 16 amino acids. Germline CDR1 and CDR2: SGDLS and YYNGEE. Researchers built TCR beta cDNA using 5'RACE template switching with UMIs. Reprocessing the 5' RACE reads, TCRdb reports a single entry for every CDR3 protein and omits DNA. This sample's clone table lists 20,000 to 25,000 distinct CDR3 sequences. The TCR comes from a man aged 18 to 69 in good health. Specimen: blood T cells: a sorted CD56 or NKG2C T cell subset, CD4+ or CD8+ T cells, or bulk PBMC T cells (not recorded which). The rearrangement links TRBV9 to TRBJ2-2; TCRdb calls TRBD2, which cannot be checked without DNA. The CDR3 region is CASSVGTSGNTGELFF.